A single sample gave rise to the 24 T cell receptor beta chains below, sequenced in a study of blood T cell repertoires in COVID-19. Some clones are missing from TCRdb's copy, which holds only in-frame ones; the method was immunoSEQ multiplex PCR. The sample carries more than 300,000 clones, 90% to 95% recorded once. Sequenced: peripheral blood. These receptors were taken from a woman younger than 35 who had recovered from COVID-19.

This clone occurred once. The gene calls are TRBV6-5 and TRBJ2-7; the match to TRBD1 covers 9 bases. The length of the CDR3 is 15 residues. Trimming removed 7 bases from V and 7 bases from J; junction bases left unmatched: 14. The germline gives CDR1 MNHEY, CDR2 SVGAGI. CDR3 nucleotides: TGTGCCAGCAACCCGGGACAGGGTCGGCCGAGGGAGCAGTACGTC. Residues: CASNPGQGRPREQYV.

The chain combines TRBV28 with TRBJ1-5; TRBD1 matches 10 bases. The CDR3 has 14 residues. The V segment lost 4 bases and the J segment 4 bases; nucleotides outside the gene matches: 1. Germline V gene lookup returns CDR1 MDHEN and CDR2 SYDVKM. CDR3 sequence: CASSSGQGNQPQHF. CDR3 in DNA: TGTGCCAGCAGTTCGGGACAGGGGAATCAGCCCCAGCATTTT.

This chain's CDR3 is CASSPHTAGELFF. CDR3 nucleotide sequence: TGTGCCAGCAGTCCTCATACTGCCGGGGAGCTGTTTTTT. V usage is TRBV28 and J usage is TRBJ2-2; D is uncertain. Germline values: CDR1 MDHEN, CDR2 SYDVKM. The CDR3 contains 13 residues. Trimming cost V 5 bases and J 6 bases, with 10 bases left between them.

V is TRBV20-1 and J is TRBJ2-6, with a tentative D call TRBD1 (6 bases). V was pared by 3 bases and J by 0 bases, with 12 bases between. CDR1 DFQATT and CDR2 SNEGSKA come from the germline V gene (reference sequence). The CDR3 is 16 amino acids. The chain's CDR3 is CSASMGAPSGANVLTF. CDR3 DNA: TGCAGTGCTAGTATGGGGGCTCCCTCTGGGGCCAACGTCCTGACTTTC.

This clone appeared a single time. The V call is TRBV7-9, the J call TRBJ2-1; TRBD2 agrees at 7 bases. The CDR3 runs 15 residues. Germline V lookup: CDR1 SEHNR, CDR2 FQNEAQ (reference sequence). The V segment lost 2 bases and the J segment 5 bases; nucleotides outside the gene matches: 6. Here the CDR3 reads CASSLKRGGHNEQFF. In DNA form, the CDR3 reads TGTGCCAGCAGCTTAAAGCGGGGCGGGCACAATGAGCAGTTCTTC.

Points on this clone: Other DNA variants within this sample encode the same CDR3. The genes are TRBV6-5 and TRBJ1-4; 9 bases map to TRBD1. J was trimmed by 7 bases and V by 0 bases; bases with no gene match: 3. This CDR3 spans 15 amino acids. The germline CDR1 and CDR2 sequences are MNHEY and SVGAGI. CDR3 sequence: CASSYSTGGSEKLFF. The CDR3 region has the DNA TGTGCCAGCAGTTACTCTACAGGGGGCAGTGAAAAACTGTTTTTT.

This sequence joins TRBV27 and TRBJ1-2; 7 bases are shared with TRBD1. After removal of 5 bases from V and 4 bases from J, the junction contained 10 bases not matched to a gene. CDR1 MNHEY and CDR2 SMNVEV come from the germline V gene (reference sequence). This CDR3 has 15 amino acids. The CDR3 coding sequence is TGTGCCAGCAGTCCGTATCCTACAGGGGTCTATGGCTACACCTTC. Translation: CASSPYPTGVYGYTF.

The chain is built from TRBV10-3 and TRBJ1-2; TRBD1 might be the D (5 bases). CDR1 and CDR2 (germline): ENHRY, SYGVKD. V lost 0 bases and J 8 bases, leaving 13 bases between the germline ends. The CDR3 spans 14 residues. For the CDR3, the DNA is TGTGCCATCAGTGAGTCTTCGTGGAGGGACGGCTACACCTTC. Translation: CAISESSWRDGYTF.

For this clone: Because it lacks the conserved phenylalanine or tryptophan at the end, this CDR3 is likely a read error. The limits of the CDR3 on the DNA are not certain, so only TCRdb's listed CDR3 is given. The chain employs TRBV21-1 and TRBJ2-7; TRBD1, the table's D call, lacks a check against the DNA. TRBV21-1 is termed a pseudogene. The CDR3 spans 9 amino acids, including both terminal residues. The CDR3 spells CASSGRRVI.

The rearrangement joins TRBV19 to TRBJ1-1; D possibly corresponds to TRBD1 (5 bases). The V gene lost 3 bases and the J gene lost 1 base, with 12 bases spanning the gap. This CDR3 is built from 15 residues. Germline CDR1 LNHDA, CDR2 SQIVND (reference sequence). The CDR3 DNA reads TGTGCCAGTAGTATTTGGAGGGACGAGAACACTGAAGCTTTCTTT. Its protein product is CASSIWRDENTEAFF. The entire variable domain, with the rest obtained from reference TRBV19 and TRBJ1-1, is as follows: DGGITQSPKYLFRKEGQNVTLSCEQNLNHDAMYWYRQDPGQGLRLIYYSQIVNDFQKGDIAEGYSVSREKKESFPLTVTSAQKNPTAFYLCASSIWRDENTEAFFGQGTRLTVV.

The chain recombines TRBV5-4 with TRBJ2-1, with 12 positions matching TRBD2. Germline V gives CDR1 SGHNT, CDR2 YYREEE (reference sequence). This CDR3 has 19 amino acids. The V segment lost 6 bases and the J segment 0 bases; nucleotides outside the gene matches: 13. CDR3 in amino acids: CASTGGTTSGSASYNEQFF. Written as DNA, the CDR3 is TGTGCCAGCACCGGGGGTACGACTAGCGGGAGCGCCTCCTACAATGAGCAGTTCTTC.

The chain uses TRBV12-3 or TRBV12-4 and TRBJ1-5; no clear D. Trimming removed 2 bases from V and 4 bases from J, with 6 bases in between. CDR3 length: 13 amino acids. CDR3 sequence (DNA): TGTGCCAGCAGTTTAACAGAGAATCAGCCCCAGCATTTT. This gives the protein CASSLTENQPQHF.

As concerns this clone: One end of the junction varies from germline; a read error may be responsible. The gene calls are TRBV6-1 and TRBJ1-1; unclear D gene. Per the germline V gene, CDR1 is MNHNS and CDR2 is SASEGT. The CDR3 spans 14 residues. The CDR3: CASCDPGLNTEAFF. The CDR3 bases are TGTGCCAGCTGTGATCCGGGGTTGAACACTGAAGCTTTCTTT.

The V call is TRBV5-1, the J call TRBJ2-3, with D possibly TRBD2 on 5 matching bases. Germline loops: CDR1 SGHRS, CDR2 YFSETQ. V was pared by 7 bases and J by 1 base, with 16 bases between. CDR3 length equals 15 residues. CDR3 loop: CASGLGSGGTDTQYF. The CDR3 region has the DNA TGCGCCAGCGGACTTGGGAGCGGTGGCACAGATACGCAGTATTTT.

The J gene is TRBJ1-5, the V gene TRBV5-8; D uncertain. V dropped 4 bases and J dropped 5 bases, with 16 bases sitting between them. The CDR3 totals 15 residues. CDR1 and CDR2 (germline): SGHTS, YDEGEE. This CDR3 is CASSLDGLTDQPQHF. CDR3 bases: TGTGCCAGCAGCCTGGACGGTCTCACCGATCAGCCCCAGCATTTT.

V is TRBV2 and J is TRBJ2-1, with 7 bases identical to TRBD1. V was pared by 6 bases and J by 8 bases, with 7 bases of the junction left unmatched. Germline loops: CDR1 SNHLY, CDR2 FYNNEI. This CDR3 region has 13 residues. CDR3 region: CASRVTGLDEQFF. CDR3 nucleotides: TGTGCCAGCAGGGTGACAGGGTTGGATGAGCAGTTCTTC.

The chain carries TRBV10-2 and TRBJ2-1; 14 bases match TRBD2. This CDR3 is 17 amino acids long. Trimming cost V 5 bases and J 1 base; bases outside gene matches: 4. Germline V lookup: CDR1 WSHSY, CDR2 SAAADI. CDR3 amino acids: CASSPRLAGGSYNEQFF. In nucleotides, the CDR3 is TGCGCCAGCAGTCCCCGACTAGCGGGAGGGTCCTACAATGAGCAGTTCTTC.

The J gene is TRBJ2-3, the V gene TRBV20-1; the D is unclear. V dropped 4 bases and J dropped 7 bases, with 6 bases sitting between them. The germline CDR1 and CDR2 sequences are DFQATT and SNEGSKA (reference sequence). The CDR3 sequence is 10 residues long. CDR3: CSATLNTQYF. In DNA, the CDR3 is TGCAGTGCTACCCTTAATACGCAGTATTTT.

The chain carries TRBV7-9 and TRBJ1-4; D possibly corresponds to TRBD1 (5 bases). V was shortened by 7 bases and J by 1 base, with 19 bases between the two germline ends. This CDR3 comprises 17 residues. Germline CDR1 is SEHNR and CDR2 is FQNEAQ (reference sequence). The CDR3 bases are TGTGCCAGCACCTTCCGTAGGGGATTGAGAACTAATGAAAAACTGTTTTTT. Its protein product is CASTFRRGLRTNEKLFF.

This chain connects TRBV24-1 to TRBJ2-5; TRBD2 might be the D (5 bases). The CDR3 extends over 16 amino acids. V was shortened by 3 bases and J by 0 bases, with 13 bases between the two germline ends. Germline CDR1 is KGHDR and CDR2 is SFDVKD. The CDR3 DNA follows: TGTGCCACCAGTGATACAGTAGCGCCGTACCAAGAGACCCAGTACTTC. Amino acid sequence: CATSDTVAPYQETQYF.

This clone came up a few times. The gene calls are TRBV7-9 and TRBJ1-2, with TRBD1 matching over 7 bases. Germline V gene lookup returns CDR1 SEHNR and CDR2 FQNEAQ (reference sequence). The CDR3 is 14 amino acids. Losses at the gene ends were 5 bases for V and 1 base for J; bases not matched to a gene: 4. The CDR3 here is CASSPGTVNYGYTF. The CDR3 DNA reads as TGTGCCAGCAGCCCCGGGACAGTTAACTATGGCTACACCTTC.

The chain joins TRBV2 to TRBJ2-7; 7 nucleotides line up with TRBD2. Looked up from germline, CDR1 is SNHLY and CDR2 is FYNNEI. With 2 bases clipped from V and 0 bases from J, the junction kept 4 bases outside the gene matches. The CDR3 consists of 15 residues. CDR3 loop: CASSEYGRLSYEQYV. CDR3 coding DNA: TGTGCCAGCAGTGAATACGGGAGGCTCTCCTACGAGCAGTACGTC.

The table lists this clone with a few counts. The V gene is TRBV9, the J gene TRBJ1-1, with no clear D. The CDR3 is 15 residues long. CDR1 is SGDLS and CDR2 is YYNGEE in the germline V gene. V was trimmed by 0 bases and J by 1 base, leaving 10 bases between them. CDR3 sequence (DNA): TGTGCCAGCAGCGTAGAACCGGGTGGGAACACTGAAGCTTTCTTT. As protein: CASSVEPGGNTEAFF.

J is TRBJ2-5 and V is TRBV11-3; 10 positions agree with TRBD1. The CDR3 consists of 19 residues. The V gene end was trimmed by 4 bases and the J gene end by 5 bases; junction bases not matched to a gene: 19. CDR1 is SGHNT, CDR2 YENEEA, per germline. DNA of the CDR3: TGTGCCAGCAGCTCCGGGACAGGGGAAATTGGCGGACCTTTGGAGACCCAGTACTTC. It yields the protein CASSSGTGEIGGPLETQYF. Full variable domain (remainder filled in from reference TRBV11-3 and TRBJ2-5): EAGVVQSPRYKIIEKKQPVAFWCNPISGHNTLYWYLQNLGQGPELLIRYENEEAVDDSQLPKDRFSAERLKGVDSTLKIQPAELGDSAVYLCASSSGTGEIGGPLETQYFGPGTRLLVL.